This TCR beta chain was sequenced for a study of blood T cell repertoires in COVID-19. For the study at large: Sites across the United States, Italy and Spain contributed samples from acute and convalescent COVID-19. PBMCs, B-cell-depleted T cells, or T cells were the source of the cDNA or gDNA that made up the material.

Germline-derived CDR1 and CDR2 are SGHRS and YFSETQ. This CDR3 comprises 14 residues. V was pared by 4 bases and J by 4 bases, with 6 bases of the junction left unmatched. In the original analysis: Reference gene primers were amplified, and this amplification served to estimate nucleated cell counts. Repertoires were generated with immunoSEQ multiplex PCR, while TCRdb's copy carries only in-frame clones and drops some. The DNA gave D and trimming, while V, J and clone size come from that table. The top ten hold around 1.1% of the sample, which has a few hundred thousand clones, roughly 86% seen once.

The source material was peripheral blood. The clonotype was recovered from a human donor with acute or convalescent COVID-19. The donor label of this sample is uncertain. The chain combines TRBV5-1 with TRBJ1-1, with 8 bases that match TRBD1. This CDR3 reads CASSGRTGTTEAFF. The CDR3 DNA follows: TGCGCCAGCAGCGGGCGGACAGGGACCACTGAAGCTTTCTTT.